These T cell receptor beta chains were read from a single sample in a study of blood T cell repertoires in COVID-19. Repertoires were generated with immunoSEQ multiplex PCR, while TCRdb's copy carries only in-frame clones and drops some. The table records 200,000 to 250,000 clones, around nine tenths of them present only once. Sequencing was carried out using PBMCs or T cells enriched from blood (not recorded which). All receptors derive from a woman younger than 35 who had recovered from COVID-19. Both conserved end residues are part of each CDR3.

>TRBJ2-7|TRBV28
CASSPRASFLYEQYF
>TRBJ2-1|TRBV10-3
CAISGTSGRWGANEQFF
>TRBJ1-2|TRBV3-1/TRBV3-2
CASSQGLVGGGYGYTF
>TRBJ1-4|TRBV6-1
CASSEAPGLEKLFF
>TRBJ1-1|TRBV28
CASSFFGSWGTEAFF
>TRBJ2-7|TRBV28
CASSLALEAYEQYF
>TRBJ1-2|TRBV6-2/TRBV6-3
CASSYSRQGGARPDYGYTF
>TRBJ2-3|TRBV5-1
CASRGTGTDTQYF
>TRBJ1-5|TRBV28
CASSLAGAYQPQHF
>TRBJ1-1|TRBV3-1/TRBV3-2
CASSPMAVNTEAFF
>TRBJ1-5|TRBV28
CASSLFAGFRPQHF
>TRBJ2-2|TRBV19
CASSRLAGNTGELFF
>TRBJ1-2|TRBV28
CASSLPTGTGTVGGYTF
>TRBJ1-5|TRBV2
CASRTASNQPQHF
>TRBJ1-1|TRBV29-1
CSVWTGTMNTEAFF
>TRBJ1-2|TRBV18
CASSPTTGGDYGYTF
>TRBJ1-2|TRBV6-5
CASSSGQGVGYTF
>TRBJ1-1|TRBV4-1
CASSQAPGQLNTEAFF
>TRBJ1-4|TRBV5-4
CASSSMTGNEKLFF
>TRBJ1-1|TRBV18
CASSPRQNTEAFF
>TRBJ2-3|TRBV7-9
CASSSSPGGMSTDTQYF
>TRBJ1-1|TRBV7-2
CASNTGRHTEAFF
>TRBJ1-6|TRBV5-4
CASSLDRFSYNSPLHF
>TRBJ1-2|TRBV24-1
CATSDQFYGYTF
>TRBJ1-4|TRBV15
CATSRSRTGGREKLFF
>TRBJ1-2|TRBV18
CASSPGQDGYTF
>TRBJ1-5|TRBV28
CASRQTGVNSNQPQHF
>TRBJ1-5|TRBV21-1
CASSKAVGGDSNQPQHF
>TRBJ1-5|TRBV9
CASSVGPQASNQPQHF